This T cell receptor (beta chain) originates from a study of Ad26.COV2.S vaccination and SARS-CoV-2 variants. As for the study in general: Administration of Ad26.COV2.S was intramuscular, either once or twice 56 days apart.

Documented treatment: some 20 received Ad26.COV2.S at low or high dose, single or two shots; about 5 received placebo; per-sample allocation not given. Repertoires come from day 63 after the first vaccine or placebo injection. The CDR3 extends over 17 amino acids. From germline, CDR1 is LGHDT and CDR2 YNNKEL (reference sequence). Trimming shortened V by 0 bases and J by 2 bases, and 14 bases separated the two germline ends. Measured with immunoSEQ multiplex PCR; TCRdb has only the in-frame clones, and not every one. The sample yields about 350,000 clones, approximately 86% seen once. The source is a person between 18 and 65 years old who received the Ad26.COV2.S COVID-19 vaccine or a placebo. The source material was peripheral blood, sampled in a trial of Ad26.COV2.S vaccine versus placebo. V gene TRBV3-1 (or the pseudogene TRBV3-2) combines with J gene TRBJ1-5; D ambiguous. CDR3 DNA sequence: TGTGCCAGCAGCCAAGAAACGGCTCCGTATGGCAATCAGCCCCAGCATTTT. It yields the protein CASSQETAPYGNQPQHF.